This T cell receptor (beta chain) emerged from a study of shared clonotypes between healthy human individuals. Study details: For every donor, three CD4 naive, three CD4 memory, two CD8 naive and one CD8 memory plates were used.

Study observations and caveats: Estimated richness was generally greater in naive than memory subsets.

Terminally differentiated effector memory CD45RA+ cells were excluded from the naive CD8 cells, which were CD45RO-negative and positively selected for CCR7. The healthy adult donors were HIV-negative and reported no recent acute infections or vaccinations. Several immunoSEQ plates held equal portions of the genomic DNA taken from each subset. Sequenced by immunoSEQ multiplex PCR; TCRdb stores in-frame clones only, minus some. The sample holds 1.5 million to 2.5 million clones; about 95% are singletons and the top ten take under 1.5%. The table lists this clone with a count of one. Antigen: not known. The same CDR3 arises from other DNA sequences in this sample as well. The CDR3 covers 12 residues. Trimming pared 0 bases from V and 4 bases from J, leaving 7 bases between. The germline V gene encodes CDR1 GTSNPN and CDR2 SVGIG (reference sequence).

The chain employs TRBV30 and TRBJ2-7; a possible D gene is TRBD2 (5 bases). Sequences were obtained from naive CD8+ T cells sorted from blood. The TCR comes from a young man in good health. This CDR3 reads CAWSVEGYEQYF. DNA for the CDR3: TGTGCCTGGAGTGTCGAGGGATACGAGCAGTACTTC.